These 32 T cell receptor beta chains were all obtained from the same sample, sequenced in a study of long-term antiretroviral therapy in people with HIV. The run of the v3.0 immunoSEQ assay was at survey level. Clones were read by immunoSEQ multiplex PCR, and TCRdb kept only the in-frame ones, dropping some. The sample shows 20,000 to 25,000 clones, about nine tenths of them seen only once. The source was unsorted PBMCs, collected 0.2 years before starting antiretroviral therapy. The receptors come from a man aged 18 to 35 with HIV.

V gene TRBV9 combines with J gene TRBJ1-4; D not resolved. The CDR3 spans 12 residues. The germline V gene encodes CDR1 SGDLS and CDR2 YYNGEE. V was trimmed by 4 bases and J by 11 bases, leaving 12 bases between them. CDR3 nucleotides: TGTGCCAGCAGCTCCGAGGTGGGGAAACTGTTTTTT. This translates into CASSSEVGKLFF.

This clone appeared a single time. The chain has TRBV11-1 and TRBJ1-6; D not resolved. V dropped 1 base and J dropped 10 bases, with 11 bases sitting between them. Looked up from germline, CDR1 is SGHAT and CDR2 is FQDESV (reference sequence). There are 14 residues in the CDR3. The CDR3 protein is CASSLGLGGSPLHF. DNA of the CDR3: TGTGCCAGCAGCTTAGGTCTCGGCGGATCACCCCTCCACTTT.

V gene TRBV5-4 combines with J gene TRBJ2-1; no firm D call. Trimming removed 5 bases from V and 4 bases from J, with 4 bases in between. Germline CDR1 is SGHNT and CDR2 is YYREEE (reference sequence). The CDR3 runs 11 residues. CDR3 sequence (DNA): TGTGCCAGCAGGGGATACAATGAGCAGTTCTTC. Translating gives CASRGYNEQFF.

About this clone: A junction end diverges from the germline sequence, so it may reflect a read error. CDR3 amino acids: CASSLARLQEPQYF. In nucleotides, the CDR3 is TGTGCCAGCAGCTTAGCGCGCCTGCAAGAGCCCCAGTACTTC. The rearrangement links TRBV7-2 to TRBJ2-5, with D uncertain. Germline V CDR1 and CDR2: SGHTA, FQGNSA. This CDR3 has 14 amino acids.

The chain employs TRBV6-8 and TRBJ1-5, with a possible D match to TRBD1 (6 bases). The CDR3 length is 14 residues. Looked up from germline, CDR1 is MNHGY and CDR2 is SAAAGT. Trimming cost V 6 bases and J 2 bases, with 11 bases left between them. CDR3 loop: CASRQGWGNQPQHF. CDR3 coding DNA: TGTGCCAGCAGACAGGGTTGGGGCAATCAGCCCCAGCATTTT.

The gene calls are TRBV9 and TRBJ1-3; TRBD1 matches at 9 bases. The CDR3 totals 16 residues. The germline CDR1 and CDR2 sequences are SGDLS and YYNGEE. V dropped 0 bases and J dropped 5; count of bases not matched to a gene: 6. CDR3 in DNA: TGTGCCAGCAGCGTAGACGGGACAGGGAAAAGAAACACCATATATTTT. This sequence encodes CASSVDGTGKRNTIYF.

This chain connects TRBV6-6 to TRBJ2-5; tentative D call: TRBD1 (5 bases). With 8 bases removed from V and 2 bases from J, the gap between germline ends came to 12 bases. CDR1 and CDR2 (germline): MNHNY, SVGAGI (reference sequence). The CDR3 loop spans 13 amino acids. In nucleotides, the CDR3 is TGTGCCAGCTGCAGGGATATTCAAGAGACCCAGTACTTC. This encodes CASCRDIQETQYF.

This sequence joins TRBV4-1 and TRBJ1-5, with TRBD1 as a possible D gene (5 bases). V was trimmed by 0 bases and J by 0 bases, leaving 9 bases between them. This CDR3 has 16 amino acids. CDR1 and CDR2 (germline): MGHRA, YSYEKL. CDR3 region: CASSQEGTPSNQPQHF. In DNA, the CDR3 is TGCGCCAGCAGCCAAGAGGGGACCCCTAGCAATCAGCCCCAGCATTTT.

J is TRBJ1-1 and V is TRBV5-6; 11 bases fit TRBD1. The V gene end was trimmed by 4 bases and the J gene end by 4 bases; junction bases not matched to a gene: 3. Germline assignment: CDR1 SGHDT and CDR2 YYEEEE. There are 14 residues in the CDR3. CDR3: CASSRDRGSTEAFF. The CDR3, as DNA: TGTGCCAGCAGCCGGGACAGGGGGAGCACTGAAGCTTTCTTT.

The chain has TRBV5-1 and TRBJ1-5; TRBD1 matches 7 bases. Germline values: CDR1 SGHRS, CDR2 YFSETQ. With V trimmed by 3 bases and J by 5 bases, 11 bases remained unmatched. This CDR3 is 16 amino acids long. This chain's CDR3 is CASSCQGTVEHQPQHF. The DNA for the CDR3 is TGCGCCAGCAGCTGTCAGGGGACAGTCGAACATCAGCCCCAGCATTTT.

This chain links TRBV7-9 with TRBJ1-5; 8 nucleotides align to TRBD1. With 4 bases clipped from V and 0 bases from J, the junction kept 5 bases outside the gene matches. In germline, CDR1 is SEHNR, CDR2 FQNEAQ (reference sequence). The CDR3 is made up of 16 amino acids. The CDR3 nucleotides read TGTGCCAGCAGCTCACACGACAGGGGTAGCAATCAGCCCCAGCATTTT. This codes for CASSSHDRGSNQPQHF.

The chain links TRBV6-5 to TRBJ1-2; unclear D gene. The V gene lost 5 bases and the J gene lost 8 bases, with 12 bases spanning the gap. Germline V gene data show CDR1 as MNHEY and CDR2 as SVGAGI. This CDR3 comprises 12 residues. This CDR3 is CASSPQIDGYTF. The DNA for the CDR3 is TGTGCCAGCAGTCCGCAGATTGACGGCTACACCTTC.

J is TRBJ1-2 and V is TRBV28, with D possibly matching TRBD1 (5 bases). This CDR3 comprises 14 residues. Trimming shortened V by 4 bases and J by 0 bases, and 9 bases separated the two germline ends. The germline CDR1 and CDR2 sequences are MDHEN and SYDVKM. The CDR3 DNA follows: TGTGCCAGCAGTTCGGGACGGTCTAACTATGGCTACACCTTC. This sequence encodes CASSSGRSNYGYTF.

The chain couples TRBV28 to TRBJ2-5, with 11 bases identical to TRBD2. This CDR3 spans 15 amino acids. V was pared by 5 bases and J by 1 base, with 3 bases of the junction left unmatched. The V gene's germline CDR1 is MDHEN and CDR2 SYDVKM. CDR3 in amino acids: CASSLAGGTQETQYF. As DNA, the CDR3 is TGTGCCAGCAGTCTAGCGGGGGGTACCCAAGAGACCCAGTACTTC.

This sequence joins TRBV2 and TRBJ1-2; D is undetermined. Deletions cut 7 bases from V and 4 bases from J, with 13 bases between. This CDR3 spans 13 amino acids. Germline V gene lookup returns CDR1 SNHLY and CDR2 FYNNEI. CDR3: CASTLGRLYGYTF. The CDR3 DNA reads TGTGCCAGCACCCTCGGACGGCTCTATGGCTACACCTTC.

The chain is built from TRBV19 and TRBJ1-2, with D unresolved. There are 16 residues in the CDR3. With 7 bases removed from V and 8 bases from J, the gap between germline ends came to 26 bases. Germline loops: CDR1 LNHDA, CDR2 SQIVND (reference sequence). CDR3 residues: CASIKVGRNNPWGYTF. The CDR3 DNA reads TGTGCCAGTATCAAAGTCGGGCGGAATAACCCTTGGGGCTACACCTTC.

This chain links TRBV4-3 with TRBJ2-6, with a weak D call TRBD2 (6 bases). The CDR3 is 15 amino acids. The germline V gene encodes CDR1 LGHNA and CDR2 YSLEER. Trimming cost V 6 bases and J 1 base, with 10 bases left between them. The CDR3 sequence is CASSRGRSGANVLTF. DNA for the CDR3: TGCGCCAGCAGTCGAGGGAGGTCTGGGGCCAACGTCCTGACTTTC.

The J gene is TRBJ2-7, the V gene TRBV29-1; 8 bases fit TRBD1. The CDR3 totals 11 residues. The germline CDR1 and CDR2 sequences are SQVTM and ANQGSEA. J was trimmed by 4 bases and V by 7 bases; bases with no gene match: 3. The CDR3 DNA sequence: TGCAGCGGACAGGGGACGTACGAGCAGTACTTC. Amino acid sequence: CSGQGTYEQYF.

The rearrangement joins TRBV11-2 to TRBJ2-1; 7 bases are shared with TRBD2. The ends lost 6 bases at V and 7 bases at J; junction bases unmatched: 12. The CDR3 runs to 15 residues. CDR1 and CDR2 (germline): SGHAT, FQNNGV. CDR3 loop: CASSFRGEVLNEQFF. CDR3 nucleotide sequence: TGTGCCAGCAGTTTTCGGGGGGAGGTGTTGAATGAGCAGTTCTTC.

The V gene is TRBV2, the J gene TRBJ1-2; D call uncertain. The germline gives CDR1 SNHLY, CDR2 FYNNEI. The CDR3 is made up of 14 amino acids. With 5 bases removed from V and 1 base from J, the gap between germline ends came to 11 bases. The CDR3 sequence: CASSRWTNNYGYTF. CDR3 nucleotides: TGTGCCAGCAGTAGATGGACTAATAACTATGGCTACACCTTC.

In DNA, the CDR3 is TGTGCCAGCAGTTTGGAGTACACCGGGGAGCTGTTTTTT. Amino acids: CASSLEYTGELFF. V gene TRBV6-1 combines with J gene TRBJ2-2, with unresolved D. CDR3 size: 13 residues. CDR1 and CDR2 (germline): MNHNS, SASEGT. Trimming left V 5 bases short and J 3 bases short, with 7 bases between.

J is TRBJ2-3 and V is TRBV14; D is ambiguous. The length of the CDR3 is 15 residues. The germline gives CDR1 SGHDN, CDR2 FVKESK. Trimming left V 2 bases short and J 9 bases short, with 18 bases between. The CDR3 sequence is CASSQKTPAINTQYF. CDR3 nucleotides: TGTGCCAGCAGCCAAAAGACGCCGGCTATCAACACGCAGTATTTT.

The chain links TRBV4-1 to TRBJ1-4, with D unresolved. Germline V gene sequence: CDR1 MGHRA, CDR2 YSYEKL. The V end was cut by 0 bases, the J end by 7 bases, with 9 bases between. The CDR3 has 14 amino acids. The CDR3 DNA sequence: TGCGCCAGCAGCCAAGAAGACACAGCTGAAAAACTGTTTTTT. Translation: CASSQEDTAEKLFF.

The gene calls are TRBV10-3 and TRBJ2-7; D not certain. Deletions cut 4 bases from V and 4 bases from J, with 23 bases between. Per germline, CDR1 ENHRY and CDR2 SYGVKD. This CDR3 is built from 17 residues. The DNA of the CDR3 is TGTGCCATCAGTGGAATTGACGTGGGTTCGAATAGATACGAGCAGTACTTC. This codes for CAISGIDVGSNRYEQYF.

The V and J genes are TRBV6-5 and TRBJ2-1, with TRBD2 identical over 8 bases. Per the germline V gene, CDR1 is MNHEY and CDR2 is SVGAGI. This CDR3 region has 14 residues. With 4 bases clipped from V and 9 bases from J, the junction kept 8 bases outside the gene matches. CDR3 bases: TGTGCCAGCAGTTCAGCGGTAGCGGGGCTTGAGCAGTTCTTC. Translation gives CASSSAVAGLEQFF.

V is TRBV18 and J is TRBJ1-5; D unresolved. V lost 1 base, J lost 6 bases, and 13 bases lay in between. The CDR3 has 15 amino acids. From germline, CDR1 is KGHSH and CDR2 LQKENI. The DNA for the CDR3 is TGTGCCAGCTCACCACGGGTCGAGAACGGTCAGCCCCAGCATTTT. Translation gives CASSPRVENGQPQHF.

Only a few counts were recorded for this clone. The chain joins TRBV27 to TRBJ2-2, with D uncertain. CDR3 length: 16 residues. Trimming left V 0 bases short and J 7 bases short, with 15 bases between. In germline, CDR1 is MNHEY, CDR2 SMNVEV (reference sequence). CDR3 amino acids: CASSLSGYPTGGELFF. The DNA for the CDR3 is TGTGCCAGCAGTTTATCGGGGTATCCTACGGGCGGGGAGCTGTTTTTT.

The chain combines TRBV7-9 with TRBJ1-1; no reliable D call. The CDR3 has 12 residues. V gave up 1 base and J gave up 5 bases, with 5 bases separating them. Germline V gives CDR1 SEHNR, CDR2 FQNEAQ (reference sequence). The CDR3 loop reads CASSLEETEAFF. CDR3 DNA: TGTGCCAGCAGCTTAGAAGAGACTGAAGCTTTCTTT.

The chain joins TRBV6-1 to TRBJ1-2; unclear D gene. V lost 2 bases and J 6 bases, leaving 13 bases between the germline ends. The CDR3 totals 14 residues. Germline loops: CDR1 MNHNS, CDR2 SASEGT. The CDR3 region has the DNA TGTGCCAGCAGTGAACGAGGAGGCCTCGATGGCTACACCTTC. Amino acids: CASSERGGLDGYTF.

J is TRBJ2-2 and V is TRBV11-3; unclear D gene. The germline V and J ends were trimmed by 0 bases and 6 bases, with 5 bases remaining between them. This CDR3 has 13 amino acids. Germline CDR1 reads SGHNT; CDR2 reads YENEEA. The CDR3 is CASSLEESGELFF. In DNA form, the CDR3 reads TGTGCCAGCAGCTTAGAAGAGTCCGGGGAGCTGTTTTTT.

This clone was observed a few times. A clone one base away is much larger, so this may be a read error. Other DNA variants within this sample encode the same CDR3. The chain couples TRBV7-3 to TRBJ1-1, with 7 bases that match TRBD1. The CDR3 totals 14 residues. Losses at the gene ends were 4 bases for V and 11 bases for J; bases not matched to a gene: 13. Germline CDR1 is SGHTA and CDR2 is FQGTGA. CDR3 region: CASSSANRGLGAFF. DNA of the CDR3: TGTGCCAGCAGCTCTGCGAACAGGGGTCTTGGGGCTTTCTTT.

CDR3 region: CASSSPNTGELFF. The CDR3 DNA follows: TGTGCCAGCAGCTCGCCGAACACCGGGGAGCTGTTTTTT. The rearrangement uses TRBV7-9 and TRBJ2-2, with no clear D. Germline CDR1 and CDR2: SEHNR and FQNEAQ (reference sequence). The CDR3 is made up of 13 amino acids. Trimming pared 4 bases from V and 0 bases from J, leaving 3 bases between. Complete variable domain (other parts from reference TRBV7-9 and TRBJ2-2): DTGVSQNPRHKITKRGQNVTFRCDPISEHNRLYWYRQTLGQGPEFLTYFQNEAQLEKSRLLSDRFSAERPKGSFSTLEIQRTEQGDSAMYLCASSSPNTGELFFGEGSRLTVL.